Following are 11 T cell receptor beta chains from one sample sequenced in a study of blood T cell repertoires in COVID-19. The assay was immunoSEQ multiplex PCR, and TCRdb's table has in-frame clones only and misses some. In the table there are a few hundred thousand clones, less than 95% of which are singletons. Source material: PBMCs or T cells enriched from blood (not recorded which). These receptors were obtained from a man aged 18 to 30 who had recovered from COVID-19.

The rearrangement links TRBV5-1 to TRBJ1-1; D call uncertain. The CDR3 covers 14 residues. Trimming took 3 bases from V and 2 from J, leaving 11 bases between them. Germline loops: CDR1 SGHRS, CDR2 YFSETQ. CDR3 in DNA: TGCGCCAGCAGCTCTCAAAGAGGAAACACTGAAGCTTTCTTT. As protein: CASSSQRGNTEAFF.

This sequence joins TRBV6-2 or TRBV6-3 and TRBJ1-4; possibly TRBD1 for D (5 bases). CDR3 size: 15 residues. Trimming shortened V by 2 bases and J by 3 bases, and 10 bases separated the two germline ends. Germline values: CDR1 MNHEY, CDR2 SVGEGT. The CDR3 spells CASSYTGLANEKLFF. CDR3 coding DNA: TGTGCCAGCAGTTACACAGGCTTGGCTAATGAAAAACTGTTTTTT.

The chain couples TRBV3-1 (or the pseudogene TRBV3-2) to TRBJ1-1; the D gene is possibly TRBD1 (6 bases). Trimming cost V 2 bases and J 5 bases, with 12 bases left between them. The germline gives CDR1 LGHDT, CDR2 YNNKEL (reference sequence). The CDR3 has 14 amino acids. DNA of the CDR3: TGTGCCAGCAGCCAATGGGGGCCGGGAACTGAAGCTTTCTTT. It translates to CASSQWGPGTEAFF.

This chain connects TRBV12-5 to TRBJ1-1, with no clear D. The V gene's germline CDR1 is LGHNT and CDR2 FRNRAP. Trimming pared 1 base from V and 4 bases from J, leaving 25 bases between. The CDR3 runs to 19 residues. The CDR3 is CASGLALAPGLSTGTEAFF. The DNA for the CDR3 is TGTGCTAGTGGTTTGGCCCTTGCCCCGGGATTGTCTACGGGCACTGAAGCTTTCTTT.

The V gene is TRBV4-1, the J gene TRBJ1-6; D not resolved. Germline values: CDR1 MGHRA, CDR2 YSYEKL. Trimming removed 1 base at V and 9 bases at J, with 16 bases between. The CDR3 consists of 16 residues. The CDR3 DNA reads as TGCGCCAGCAGCCAAGTGTCAGCAGGAAACCGTTCACCCCTCCACTTT. This translates into CASSQVSAGNRSPLHF.

V usage is TRBV6-2 or TRBV6-3 and J usage is TRBJ1-1; D perhaps matches TRBD1 (5 bases). Trimming removed 4 bases from V and 4 bases from J, with 13 bases in between. The CDR3 covers 14 residues. The germline V gene encodes CDR1 MNHEY and CDR2 SVGEGT. The CDR3 here is CASSFADRSTEAFF. CDR3 coding DNA: TGTGCCAGCAGTTTTGCCGACAGAAGCACTGAAGCTTTCTTT.

This sequence joins TRBV2 and TRBJ2-1, with a tentative D call TRBD2 (5 bases). The CDR3 sequence is 14 residues long. The V gene's germline CDR1 is SNHLY and CDR2 FYNNEI. With 6 bases removed from V and 3 bases from J, the gap between germline ends came to 12 bases. The CDR3 nucleotides read TGTGCCAGCAGCCCCGAGGGAGACTACAATGAGCAGTTCTTC. Protein: CASSPEGDYNEQFF.

This chain links TRBV2 with TRBJ1-5; weak D call: TRBD1 (5 bases). The germline CDR1 and CDR2 sequences are SNHLY and FYNNEI. The germline V and J ends were trimmed by 3 bases and 1 base, with 16 bases remaining between them. The CDR3 runs 17 residues. DNA of the CDR3: TGTGCCAGCAGTGAGCGCGGCGCAGGGTCCAGCAATCAGCCCCAGCATTTT. Protein: CASSERGAGSSNQPQHF.

This clone was detected once. V and J are TRBV21-1 and TRBJ2-7; the DNA was not used to check the table's D call, TRBD2. TRBV21-1 is a listed pseudogene. The CDR3 totals 13 residues. CDR3 protein: CASTTAEDYEQYF. The CDR3 DNA follows: TGTGCCAGCACTACAGCGGAAGACTACGAGCAGTACTTC.

V usage is TRBV7-9 and J usage is TRBJ2-7, with TRBD2 as a possible D gene (5 bases). The ends were cut back, 5 bases at V and 2 bases at J, with 16 bases in the middle. CDR1 and CDR2 (germline): SEHNR, FQNEAQ (reference sequence). This CDR3 has 15 amino acids. In DNA, the CDR3 is TGTGCCAGCAGCCCTCGAGGAGCGGAGGCCTACGAGCAGTACTTC. This gives the protein CASSPRGAEAYEQYF. Full variable domain (outside the CDR3, taken from reference TRBV7-9 and TRBJ2-7): DTGVSQNPRHKITKRGQNVTFRCDPISEHNRLYWYRQTLGQGPEFLTYFQNEAQLEKSRLLSDRFSAERPKGSFSTLEIQRTEQGDSAMYLCASSPRGAEAYEQYFGPGTRLTVT.

A remark on this clone: Other nucleotide sequences in the sample specify the same CDR3. V is TRBV5-1 and J is TRBJ1-1; no reliable D call. The CDR3 consists of 13 residues. Germline V CDR1 and CDR2: SGHRS, YFSETQ. V was shortened by 1 base and J by 8 bases, with 12 bases between the two germline ends. CDR3 protein: CASSLLPGTEAFF. The CDR3 nucleotides are TGCGCCAGCAGCTTGCTGCCAGGAACCGAAGCTTTCTTT.